This T cell receptor beta chain appears in the sequencing data of a study of OX40 agonist ivuxolimab in advanced cancers. Produced via immunoSEQ multiplex PCR; TCRdb's table is partial and in-frame only. The profile shows about 30,000 clones, about three quarters of them singletons. Germline lookup yields CDR1 SNHLY and CDR2 FYNNEI. The V and J ends lost 3 bases and 2 bases respectively, with 14 bases between them. This CDR3 comprises 15 residues. This TCR was recovered from an adult with an advanced solid tumor such as melanoma, head and neck, liver or kidney cancer. The sequenced sample was CD4+ or CD8+ T cells sorted from blood, obtained in a trial of the OX40 agonist ivuxolimab. This sequence joins TRBV2 and TRBJ2-7; D remains unclear. The CDR3, as DNA: TGTGCCAGCAGTGAGGGCTTTCTAGGTCCCTACGAGCAGTACTTC. Amino acid sequence: CASSEGFLGPYEQYF.